Described below is a single TCR beta chain sequence and its context. The antigen remains unidentified. This specimen comes from a study of cytomegalovirus exposure and HLA in healthy donors. The study's findings and limits: A later examination showed that TCR association rates differed by HLA locus, with DRB1 most and HLA-C fewest. Cytomegalovirus association was assigned to 150 to 200 TCR beta chains.

PCR used 60 Vbeta primers and 13 Jbeta primers. The data were produced by immunoSEQ multiplex PCR, yet TCRdb's version contains in-frame clones alone and is incomplete. The table includes 150,000 to 200,000 clones, nearly 80% detected once. In germline, CDR1 is MNHNS, CDR2 SASEGT. The V end was cut by 6 bases, the J end by 5 bases, with 14 bases between. The CDR3 totals 14 residues. The sequencing sample was made of PBMCs. The chain has TRBV6-1 and TRBJ1-5; no firm D call. The receptor comes from a female donor in good health and CMV-seronegative. CDR3 residues: CASREDVSHQPQHF. The CDR3 DNA reads as TGTGCCAGCAGGGAGGATGTATCCCATCAGCCCCAGCATTTT.